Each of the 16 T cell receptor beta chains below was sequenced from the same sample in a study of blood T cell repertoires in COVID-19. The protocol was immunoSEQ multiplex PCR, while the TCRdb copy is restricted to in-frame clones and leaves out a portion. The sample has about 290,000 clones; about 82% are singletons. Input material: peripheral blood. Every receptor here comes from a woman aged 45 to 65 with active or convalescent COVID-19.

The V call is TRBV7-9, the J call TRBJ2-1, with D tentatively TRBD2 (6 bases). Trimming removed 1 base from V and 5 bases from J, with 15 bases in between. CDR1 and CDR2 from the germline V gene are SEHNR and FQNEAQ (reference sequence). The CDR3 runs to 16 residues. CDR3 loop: CASSLVGGRRHNEQFF. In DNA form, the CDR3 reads TGTGCCAGCAGCTTAGTTGGTGGGAGGCGGCACAATGAGCAGTTCTTC. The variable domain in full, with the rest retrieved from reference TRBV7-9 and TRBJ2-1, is DTGVSQNPRHKITKRGQNVTFRCDPISEHNRLYWYRQTLGQGPEFLTYFQNEAQLEKSRLLSDRFSAERPKGSFSTLEIQRTEQGDSAMYLCASSLVGGRRHNEQFFGPGTRLTVL.

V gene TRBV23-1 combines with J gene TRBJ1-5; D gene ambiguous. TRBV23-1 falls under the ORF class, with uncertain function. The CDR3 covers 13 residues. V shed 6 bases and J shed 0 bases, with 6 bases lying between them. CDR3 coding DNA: TGCGCCAGCAGACGGGTTAGCAATCAGCCCCAGCATTTT. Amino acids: CASRRVSNQPQHF.

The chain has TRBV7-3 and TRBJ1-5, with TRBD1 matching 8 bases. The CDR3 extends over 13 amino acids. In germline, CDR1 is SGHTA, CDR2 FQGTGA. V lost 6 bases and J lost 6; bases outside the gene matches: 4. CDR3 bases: TGTGCCAGCAGTCAGGGGGCAGGTCAGCCCCAGCATTTT. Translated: CASSQGAGQPQHF.

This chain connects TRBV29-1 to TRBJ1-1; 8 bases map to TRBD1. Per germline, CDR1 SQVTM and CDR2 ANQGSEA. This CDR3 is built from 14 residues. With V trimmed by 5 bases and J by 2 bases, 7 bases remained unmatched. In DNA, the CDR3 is TGCAGCGTTCGATACAGGGGGGTTAACACTGAAGCTTTCTTT. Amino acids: CSVRYRGVNTEAFF.

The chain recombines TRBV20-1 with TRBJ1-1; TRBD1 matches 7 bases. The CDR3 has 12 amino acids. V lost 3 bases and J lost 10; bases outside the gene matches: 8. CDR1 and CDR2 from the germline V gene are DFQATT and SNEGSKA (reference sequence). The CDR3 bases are TGCAGTGCTAGTCCCATGGACAGGTTAGCTTTCTTT. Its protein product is CSASPMDRLAFF.

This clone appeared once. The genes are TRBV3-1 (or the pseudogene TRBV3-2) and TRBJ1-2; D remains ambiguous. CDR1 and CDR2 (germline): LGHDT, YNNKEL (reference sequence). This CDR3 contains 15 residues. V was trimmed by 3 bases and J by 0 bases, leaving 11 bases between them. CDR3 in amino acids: CASSHDFPANYGYTF. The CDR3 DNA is TGTGCCAGCAGCCACGACTTCCCAGCTAACTATGGCTACACCTTC.

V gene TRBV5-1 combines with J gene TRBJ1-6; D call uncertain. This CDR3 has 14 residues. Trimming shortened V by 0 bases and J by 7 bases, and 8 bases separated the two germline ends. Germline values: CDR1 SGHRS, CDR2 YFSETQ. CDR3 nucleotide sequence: TGCGCCAGCAGCTTGGAACAGACGAATTCACCCCTCCACTTT. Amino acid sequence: CASSLEQTNSPLHF.

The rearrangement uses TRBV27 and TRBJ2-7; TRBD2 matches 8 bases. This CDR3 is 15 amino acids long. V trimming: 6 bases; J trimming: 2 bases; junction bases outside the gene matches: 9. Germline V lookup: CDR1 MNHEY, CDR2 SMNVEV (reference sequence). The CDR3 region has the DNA TGTGCCAGCAGGGTACTAGCGGTTCCAGCCTACGAGCAGTACTTC. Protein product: CASRVLAVPAYEQYF.

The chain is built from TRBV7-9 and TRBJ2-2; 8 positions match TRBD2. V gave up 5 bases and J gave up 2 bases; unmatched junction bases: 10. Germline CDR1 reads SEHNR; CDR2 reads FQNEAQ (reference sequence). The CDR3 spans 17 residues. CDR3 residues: CASSPRIRTSNTGELFF. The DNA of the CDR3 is TGTGCCAGCAGCCCTCGGATCCGGACTAGCAACACCGGGGAGCTGTTTTTT.

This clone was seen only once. The CDR3 loop reads CASTLAGGLSTDTQYF. The CDR3 bases are TGTGCCAGCACCCTAGCGGGAGGGCTGAGCACAGATACGCAGTATTTT. The chain is built from TRBV2 and TRBJ2-3; 12 bases align to TRBD2. The CDR3 has 16 residues. The germline CDR1 and CDR2 sequences are SNHLY and FYNNEI. The junction had 5 bases not matched to a gene; V was cut back by 7 bases and J by 0 bases.

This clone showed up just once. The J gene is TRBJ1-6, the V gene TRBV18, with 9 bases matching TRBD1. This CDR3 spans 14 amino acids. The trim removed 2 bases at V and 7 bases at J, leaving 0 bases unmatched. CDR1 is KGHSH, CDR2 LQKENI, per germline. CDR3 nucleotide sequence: TGTGCCAGCTCACCAGACAGGGGGAATTCACCCCTCCACTTT. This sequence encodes CASSPDRGNSPLHF.

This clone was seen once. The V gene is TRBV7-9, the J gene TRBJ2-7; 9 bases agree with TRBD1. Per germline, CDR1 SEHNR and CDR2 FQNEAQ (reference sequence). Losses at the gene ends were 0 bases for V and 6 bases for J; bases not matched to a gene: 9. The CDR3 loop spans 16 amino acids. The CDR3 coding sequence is TGTGCCAGCAGCTTAGCCCCCTGGGGACAGGGAGGCGAGCAGTACTTC. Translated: CASSLAPWGQGGEQYF. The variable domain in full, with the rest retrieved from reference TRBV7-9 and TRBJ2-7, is DTGVSQNPRHKITKRGQNVTFRCDPISEHNRLYWYRQTLGQGPEFLTYFQNEAQLEKSRLLSDRFSAERPKGSFSTLEIQRTEQGDSAMYLCASSLAPWGQGGEQYFGPGTRLTVT.

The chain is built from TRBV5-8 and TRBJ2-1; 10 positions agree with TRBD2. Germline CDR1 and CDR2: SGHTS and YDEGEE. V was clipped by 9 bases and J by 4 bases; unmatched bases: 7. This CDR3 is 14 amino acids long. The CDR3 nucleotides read TGTGCCACCTGCGATAGCGGGAGGTACAATGAGCAGTTCTTC. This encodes CATCDSGRYNEQFF.

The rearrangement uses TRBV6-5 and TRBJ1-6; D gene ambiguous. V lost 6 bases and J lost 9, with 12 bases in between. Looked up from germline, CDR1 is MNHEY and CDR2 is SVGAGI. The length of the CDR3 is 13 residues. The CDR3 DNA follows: TGTGCCAGCAGCGCCCCGGGAGGTTCACCCCTCCACTTT. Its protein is CASSAPGGSPLHF.

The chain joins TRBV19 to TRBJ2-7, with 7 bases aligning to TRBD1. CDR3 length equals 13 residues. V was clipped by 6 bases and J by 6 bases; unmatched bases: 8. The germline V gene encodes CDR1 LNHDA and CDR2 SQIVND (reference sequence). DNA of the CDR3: TGTGCCAGTAGCGGACAGGTAGTGGGCGAGCAGTACTTC. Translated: CASSGQVVGEQYF. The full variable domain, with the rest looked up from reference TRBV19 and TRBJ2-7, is DGGITQSPKYLFRKEGQNVTLSCEQNLNHDAMYWYRQDPGQGLRLIYYSQIVNDFQKGDIAEGYSVSREKKESFPLTVTSAQKNPTAFYLCASSGQVVGEQYFGPGTRLTVT.

The CDR3 DNA sequence: TGTGCCAGCAGCTGGGTGGGGACAGAATATGAAGCTTTCTTT. This encodes CASSWVGTEYEAFF. The V gene is TRBV5-4, the J gene TRBJ1-1, with 7 bases aligning to TRBD1. Germline assignment: CDR1 SGHNT and CDR2 YYREEE (reference sequence). The CDR3 extends over 14 amino acids. V shed 3 bases, J shed 7 bases, and the junction held 9 bases outside the gene matches.